These T cell receptor beta chains were read from a single sample in a study of blood T cell repertoires in COVID-19. Assay: immunoSEQ multiplex PCR; the TCRdb copy retains only in-frame clones and omits some. The table has around 300,000 clones, approximately 90% seen once. Sequencing was performed on PBMCs or T cells enriched from blood (not recorded which). The receptors shown here come from a woman between 55 and 75 years old in a cohort exposed to, infected with or recovered from COVID-19 (not recorded which). CDR3s include the opening cysteine and the closing phenylalanine or tryptophan. A D gene is named only where the DNA matches it firmly. Size values are once, few and many counts, or a class for expanded clones, and some rows have none.

TRBD1 TRBJ2-7 NA TRBV27 CASSEQGAISYEQYF TGTGCCAGCAGTGAACAGGGGGCCATCTCCTACGAGCAGTACTTC
NA TRBJ2-1 NA TRBV21-1 CASSKRESGFNEQFF TGTGCCAGCAGCAAGCGGGAGTCGGGATTTAATGAGCAGTTCTTC
NA TRBJ2-1 NA TRBV3-1/TRBV3-2 CASSQDPWEEEQFF TGTGCCAGCAGCCAAGATCCTTGGGAGGAAGAGCAGTTCTTC
TRBD1 TRBJ1-3 once TRBV5-1 CASSSRSGGAYSGNTIYF TGCGCCAGCAGCTCCCGCTCAGGGGGCGCGTACTCCGGAAACACCATATATTTT
NA TRBJ1-6 once TRBV2 CASSGQLLAGSASPLHF TGTGCCAGCAGTGGGCAATTACTAGCAGGGTCCGCTTCACCCCTCCACTTT
NA TRBJ2-3 NA TRBV6-2/TRBV6-3 CASSAGQPGTDTQYF TGTGCCAGCAGTGCCGGACAACCAGGCACAGATACGCAGTATTTT
NA TRBJ2-1 NA TRBV28 CASRPSGSYNEQFF TGTGCCAGCAGACCCTCCGGGAGTTACAATGAGCAGTTCTTC
NA TRBJ2-3 NA TRBV7-4 CASSSGTDTQYF TGTGCCAGCAGTTCAGGCACAGATACGCAGTATTTT
NA TRBJ2-2 NA TRBV27 CASTRTGVGTGELFF TGTGCCAGCACCCGTACCGGGGTTGGCACCGGGGAGCTGTTTTTT
NA TRBJ1-3 NA TRBV30 CAYTLRNTIYF TGTGCCTACACCCTCCGAAACACCATATATTTT
NA TRBJ2-5 NA TRBV5-4 CASSLIGRGLETQYF TGTGCCAGCAGCTTGATCGGACGGGGTTTAGAGACCCAGTACTTC
NA TRBJ1-5 NA TRBV4-3 CASSQERRDQPQHF TGCGCCAGCAGTCAAGAACGGCGGGATCAGCCCCAGCATTTT
TRBD1 TRBJ1-5 NA TRBV28 CASSPGTGGGQPQHF TGTGCCAGCAGTCCGGGGACAGGGGGAGGTCAGCCCCAGCATTTT
TRBD1 TRBJ2-7 NA TRBV3-1/TRBV3-2 CASRTGTGAYEQYF TGTGCCAGCAGGACCGGGACAGGGGCCTACGAGCAGTACTTC
TRBD2 TRBJ2-1 NA TRBV5-1 CASSPSGASGRQDEQFF TGCGCCAGCAGCCCAAGTGGCGCTAGCGGGAGACAAGATGAGCAGTTCTTC
TRBD1 TRBJ2-7 NA TRBV19 CASSTPGTGKYEQYF TGTGCCAGTAGTACGCCCGGGACAGGCAAATACGAGCAGTACTTC
TRBD2 TRBJ2-1 NA TRBV28 CASSRPTSSPNEQFF TGTGCCAGCAGTCGCCCGACTAGCTCCCCGAATGAGCAGTTCTTC
TRBD2 TRBJ2-4 once TRBV28 CASRVGGTVKNIQYF TGTGCCAGCAGAGTGGGAGGGACCGTCAAAAACATTCAGTACTTC
NA TRBJ2-1 few TRBV27 CASSPRILVGSYNEQFF TGTGCCAGCAGTCCCCGCATACTAGTAGGGTCCTACAATGAGCAGTTCTTC
TRBD2 TRBJ2-1 NA TRBV6-4 CASSPLAGVDNEQFF TGTGCCAGCAGCCCCCTAGCGGGAGTGGATAATGAGCAGTTCTTC
TRBD1 TRBJ2-5 NA TRBV5-4 CASSLGAAQGAGETQYF TGTGCCAGCAGCTTGGGCGCCGCACAGGGGGCCGGGGAGACCCAGTACTTC
TRBD1 TRBJ2-5 NA TRBV28 CASSLPRTGRQTQYF TGTGCCAGCAGTTTGCCCAGGACAGGGAGACAGACCCAGTACTTC